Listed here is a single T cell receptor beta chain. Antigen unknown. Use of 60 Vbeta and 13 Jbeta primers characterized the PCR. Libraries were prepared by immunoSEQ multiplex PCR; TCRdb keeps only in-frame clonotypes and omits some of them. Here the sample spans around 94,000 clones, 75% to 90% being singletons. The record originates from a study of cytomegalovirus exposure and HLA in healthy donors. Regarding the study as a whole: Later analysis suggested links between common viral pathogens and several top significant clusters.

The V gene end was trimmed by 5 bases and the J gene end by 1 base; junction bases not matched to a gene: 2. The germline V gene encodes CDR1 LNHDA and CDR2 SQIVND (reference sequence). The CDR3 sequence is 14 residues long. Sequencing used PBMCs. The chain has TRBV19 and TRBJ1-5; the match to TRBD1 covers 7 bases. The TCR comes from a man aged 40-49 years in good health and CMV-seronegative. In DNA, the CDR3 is TGTGCCAGTAGTCTCAGGGGGAGCAATCAGCCCCAGCATTTT. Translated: CASSLRGSNQPQHF.